These T cell receptor beta chains were read from a single sample in a study of blood T cell repertoires in COVID-19. The method was immunoSEQ multiplex PCR; TCRdb's version includes in-frame clones alone and lacks a portion of them. The sample has a few hundred thousand clones, less than 85% seen once. Sequencing was carried out using peripheral blood. The receptors here all came from a man between 60 and 75 years old who had recovered from COVID-19. The CDR3 runs from the conserved cysteine through the conserved F or W. A D gene is named only where the DNA matches it firmly. Size tells how often a clone was seen (once, few, many) or the class of an expanded clone, and some rows leave it out.

D: NA; size: NA; V: TRBV11-3; J: TRBJ2-7; DNA: TGTGCCAGCAGCTTATCACAGCTCTCCTACGAGCAGTACTTC; CDR3: CASSLSQLSYEQYF
D: NA; size: NA; V: TRBV2; J: TRBJ2-1; DNA: TGTGCCAGCATCGGAGGGGGGGGACTCTCAAACTACAATGAGCAGTTCTTC; CDR3: CASIGGGGLSNYNEQFF
D: NA; size: few; V: TRBV19; J: TRBJ1-5; DNA: TGTGCCAGTTCCTATGAACGGGGCGCGGGGCAGCCCCAGCATTTT; CDR3: CASSYERGAGQPQHF
D: TRBD2; size: NA; V: TRBV4-2; J: TRBJ2-7; DNA: TGTGCCAGCAGCCAAGGCGGGAGGAGCTCCTACGAGCAGTACTTC; CDR3: CASSQGGRSSYEQYF
D: TRBD1; size: NA; V: TRBV24-1; J: TRBJ2-2; DNA: TGTGCCACCAAGGGGGCAGGGGCGCACTCGAACACCGGGGAGCTGTTTTTT; CDR3: CATKGAGAHSNTGELFF
D: TRBD2; size: NA; V: TRBV7-8; J: TRBJ2-7; DNA: TGTGCCAGCAGCTTAGGCGGCGGGAGTGGATCCTACGAGCAGTACTTC; CDR3: CASSLGGGSGSYEQYF
D: TRBD2; size: NA; V: TRBV18; J: TRBJ2-3; DNA: TGTGCCAGCTCACCGGTATTCGCTAGCGGGAGCGGTGGGACAGATACGCAGTATTTT; CDR3: CASSPVFASGSGGTDTQYF
D: TRBD2; size: NA; V: TRBV11-3; J: TRBJ2-3; DNA: TGTGCCAGCAGCTTCACTAGCGGGGGGGCCCCTAGCACAGATACGCAGTATTTT; CDR3: CASSFTSGGAPSTDTQYF
D: NA; size: NA; V: TRBV27; J: TRBJ2-1; DNA: TGTGCCAGCAGCCCGGACACAAGATACAATGAGCAGTTCTTC; CDR3: CASSPDTRYNEQFF
D: NA; size: NA; V: TRBV30; J: TRBJ1-1; DNA: TGTGCCTGGATTGAGGTCACTGAAGCTTTCTTT; CDR3: CAWIEVTEAFF
D: TRBD1; size: NA; V: TRBV11-2; J: TRBJ2-1; DNA: TGTGCCAGCAGTCGCCGGGACAGGGGAGTAAATGAGCAGTTCTTC; CDR3: CASSRRDRGVNEQFF
D: NA; size: once; V: TRBV30; J: TRBJ2-7; DNA: TGTGCCTGGAGCGGGGGCTCCTACGAGCAGTACTTC; CDR3: CAWSGGSYEQYF
D: TRBD2; size: NA; V: TRBV7-3; J: TRBJ2-3; DNA: TGTGCCAGCAGCCCTAGCGGGGGGGCCACAGATACGCAGTATTTT; CDR3: CASSPSGGATDTQYF
D: NA; size: NA; V: TRBV11-2; J: TRBJ1-1; DNA: TGTGCCAGCAGCCCTACCCGCGGAGGTGAAGCTTTCTTT; CDR3: CASSPTRGGEAFF
D: TRBD1; size: NA; V: TRBV7-8; J: TRBJ2-2; DNA: TGTGCCAGCAGCCGAGACAGGGGCGGCACCGGGGAGCTGTTTTTT; CDR3: CASSRDRGGTGELFF
D: NA; size: NA; V: TRBV7-6; J: TRBJ2-6; DNA: TGTGCCAGCAGCTCGCCTTGGCGGGTGGGTCTATTCGGGGCCAACGTCCTGACTTTC; CDR3: CASSSPWRVGLFGANVLTF
D: NA; size: NA; V: TRBV4-1; J: TRBJ2-3; DNA: TGCGCCAGCAGCCAAGTCCGACTAGTAGCGATGGGACGGGATACGCAGTATTTT; CDR3: CASSQVRLVAMGRDTQYF
D: TRBD1; size: few; V: TRBV6-5; J: TRBJ1-3; DNA: TGTGCCAGCAGTCGACAGGGCTCTGGAAACACCATATATTTT; CDR3: CASSRQGSGNTIYF
D: NA; size: NA; V: TRBV3-1/TRBV3-2; J: TRBJ2-3; DNA: TGTGCCAGCAGCCAATTCCCCCCGGGCGGGGGCCCAGATACGCAGTATTTT; CDR3: CASSQFPPGGGPDTQYF
D: TRBD1; size: NA; V: TRBV18; J: TRBJ2-7; DNA: TGTGCCAGCTCACCTACGGACAGGGTCGAGCAGTACTTC; CDR3: CASSPTDRVEQYF
D: TRBD2; size: NA; V: TRBV5-1; J: TRBJ2-3; DNA: TGCGCCAGCAGCTTGGAGGGAGGGAACACAGATACGCAGTATTTT; CDR3: CASSLEGGNTDTQYF
D: NA; size: NA; V: TRBV2; J: TRBJ1-4; DNA: TGTGCCAGCAGTGACGTGTTGGCAGGGCAAGGCAAACTGTTTTTT; CDR3: CASSDVLAGQGKLFF